This TCR beta chain appears in the sequencing data of a study of blood T cell repertoires in COVID-19. Produced via immunoSEQ multiplex PCR; TCRdb's table is partial and in-frame only. Altogether roughly 280,000 clones are present, approximately 80% being singletons, with the ten largest covering under 5.5%. Sequenced: peripheral blood. This TCR derives from a man between 60 and 75 years old with acute or convalescent COVID-19.

The CDR3 DNA follows: TGTGCCAGCAGTGACGATTCCCAGAGCAATCAGCCCCAGCATTTT. It codes for CASSDDSQSNQPQHF. This rearrangement joins TRBV2 to TRBJ1-5; D not certain. Germline CDR1 SNHLY, CDR2 FYNNEI. Trimming shortened V by 3 bases and J by 1 base, and 10 bases separated the two germline ends. This CDR3 comprises 15 residues.